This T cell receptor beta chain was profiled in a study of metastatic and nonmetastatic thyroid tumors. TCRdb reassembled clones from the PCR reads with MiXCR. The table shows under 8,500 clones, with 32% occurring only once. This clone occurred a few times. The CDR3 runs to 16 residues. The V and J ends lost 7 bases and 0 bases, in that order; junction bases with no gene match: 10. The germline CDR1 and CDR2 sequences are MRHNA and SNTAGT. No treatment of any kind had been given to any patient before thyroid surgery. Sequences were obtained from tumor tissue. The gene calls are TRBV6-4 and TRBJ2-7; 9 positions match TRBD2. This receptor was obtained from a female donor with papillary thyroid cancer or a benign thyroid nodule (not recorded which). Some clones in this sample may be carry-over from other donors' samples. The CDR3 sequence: CASIPGLASLSYEQYF. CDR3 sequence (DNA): TGTGCCAGCATTCCCGGACTAGCGTCTCTCTCCTACGAGCAGTACTTC.